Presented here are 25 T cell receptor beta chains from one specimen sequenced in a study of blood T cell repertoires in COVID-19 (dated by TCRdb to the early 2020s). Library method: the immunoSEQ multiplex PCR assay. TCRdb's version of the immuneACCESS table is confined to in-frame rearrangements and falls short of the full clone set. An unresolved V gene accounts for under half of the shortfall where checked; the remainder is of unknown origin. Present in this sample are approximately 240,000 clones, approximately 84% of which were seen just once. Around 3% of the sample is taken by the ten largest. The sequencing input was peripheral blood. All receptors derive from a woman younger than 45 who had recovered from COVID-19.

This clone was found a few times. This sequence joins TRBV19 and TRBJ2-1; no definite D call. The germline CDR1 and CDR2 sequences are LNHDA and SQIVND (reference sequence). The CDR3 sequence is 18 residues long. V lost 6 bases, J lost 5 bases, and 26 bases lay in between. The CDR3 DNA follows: TGTGCCAGTAGAGCCTCGGGTTTGACGATGGCCATTAACAATGAGCAGTTCTTC. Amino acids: CASRASGLTMAINNEQFF.

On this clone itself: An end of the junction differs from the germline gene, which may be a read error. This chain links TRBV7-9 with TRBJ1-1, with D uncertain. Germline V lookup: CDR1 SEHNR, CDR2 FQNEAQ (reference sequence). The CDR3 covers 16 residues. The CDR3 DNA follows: TGTGCCAGCAGCCTAGCCCTAGCGGGAACTCACACTGAAGCTTTCTTT. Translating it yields CASSLALAGTHTEAFF.

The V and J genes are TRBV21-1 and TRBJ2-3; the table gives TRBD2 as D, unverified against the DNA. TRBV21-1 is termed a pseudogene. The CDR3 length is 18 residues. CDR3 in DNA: TGTGCCAGCAGCCCCCTAGCGGCCCCATGCCCCTCCACAGATACGCAGTATTTT. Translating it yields CASSPLAAPCPSTDTQYF.

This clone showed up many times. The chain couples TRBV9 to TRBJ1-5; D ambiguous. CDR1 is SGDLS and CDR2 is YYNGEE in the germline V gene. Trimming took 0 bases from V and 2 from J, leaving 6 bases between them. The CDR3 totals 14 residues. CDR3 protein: CASSVGAGNQPQHF. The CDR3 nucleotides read TGTGCCAGCAGCGTAGGGGCCGGCAATCAGCCCCAGCATTTT.

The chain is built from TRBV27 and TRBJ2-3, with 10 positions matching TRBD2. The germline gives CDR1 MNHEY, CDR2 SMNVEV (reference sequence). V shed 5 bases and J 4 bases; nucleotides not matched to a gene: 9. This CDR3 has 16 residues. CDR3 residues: CASSPRTSGGADTQYF. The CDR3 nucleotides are TGTGCCAGCAGTCCTCGGACTAGCGGAGGGGCAGATACGCAGTATTTT.

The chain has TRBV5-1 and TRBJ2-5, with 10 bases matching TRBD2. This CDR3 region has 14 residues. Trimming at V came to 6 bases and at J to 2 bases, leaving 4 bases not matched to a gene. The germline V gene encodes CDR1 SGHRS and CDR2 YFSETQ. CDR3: CASTLLAGQETQYF. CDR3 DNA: TGCGCCAGCACCCTACTAGCGGGGCAAGAGACCCAGTACTTC. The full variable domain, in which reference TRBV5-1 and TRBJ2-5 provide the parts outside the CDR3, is KAGVTQTPRYLIKTRGQQVTLSCSPISGHRSVSWYQQTPGQGLQFLFEYFSETQRNKGNFPGRFSGRQFSNSRSEMNVSTLELGDSALYLCASTLLAGQETQYFGPGTRLLVL.

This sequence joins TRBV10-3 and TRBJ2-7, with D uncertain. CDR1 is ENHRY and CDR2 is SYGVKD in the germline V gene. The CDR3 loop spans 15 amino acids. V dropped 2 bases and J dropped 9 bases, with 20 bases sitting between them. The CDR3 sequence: CAISEQAGIGTRQYF. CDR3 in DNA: TGTGCCATCAGTGAGCAGGCAGGTATAGGAACGCGGCAGTACTTC.

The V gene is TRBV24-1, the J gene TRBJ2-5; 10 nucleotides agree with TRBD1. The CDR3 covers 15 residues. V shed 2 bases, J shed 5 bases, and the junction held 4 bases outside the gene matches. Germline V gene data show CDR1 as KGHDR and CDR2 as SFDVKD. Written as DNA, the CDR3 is TGTGCCACCAGTGATTCGACAGGGGGCCGCGAGACCCAGTACTTC. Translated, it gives CATSDSTGGRETQYF.

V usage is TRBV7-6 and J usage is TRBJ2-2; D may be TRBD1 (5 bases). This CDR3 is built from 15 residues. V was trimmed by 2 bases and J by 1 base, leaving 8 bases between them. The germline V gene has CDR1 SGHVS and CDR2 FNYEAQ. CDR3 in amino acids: CASSLMQGNTGELFF. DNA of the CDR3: TGTGCCAGCAGCTTAATGCAGGGGAACACCGGGGAGCTGTTTTTT.

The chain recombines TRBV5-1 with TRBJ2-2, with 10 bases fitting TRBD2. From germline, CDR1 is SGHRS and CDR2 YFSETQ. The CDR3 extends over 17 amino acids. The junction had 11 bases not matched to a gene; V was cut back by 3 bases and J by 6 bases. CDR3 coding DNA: TGCGCCAGCAGCTCTAGCGGGAGAGGTAAAGGGGCCGGGGAGCTGTTTTTT. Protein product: CASSSSGRGKGAGELFF.

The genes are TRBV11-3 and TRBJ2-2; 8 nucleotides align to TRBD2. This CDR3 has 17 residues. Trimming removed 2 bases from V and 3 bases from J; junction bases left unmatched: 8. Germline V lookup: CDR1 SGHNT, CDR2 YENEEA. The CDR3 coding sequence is TGTGCCAGCAGCTTACTAAGCGGAGCGGGAGACACCGGGGAGCTGTTTTTT. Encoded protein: CASSLLSGAGDTGELFF.

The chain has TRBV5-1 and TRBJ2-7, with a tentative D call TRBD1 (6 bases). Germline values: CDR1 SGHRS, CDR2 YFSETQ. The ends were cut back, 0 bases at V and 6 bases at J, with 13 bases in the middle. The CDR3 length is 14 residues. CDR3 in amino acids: CASSLEAGDPEQYF. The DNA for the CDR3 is TGCGCCAGCAGCTTGGAGGCAGGGGACCCCGAGCAGTACTTC.

The DNA of the CDR3 is TGTGCCAGCAGCCCCGGTGGGGGGGGTTGGGGAGTTAACTATGGCTACACCTTC. This gives the protein CASSPGGGGWGVNYGYTF. The chain is built from TRBV11-2 and TRBJ1-2; D might be TRBD1 (5 bases). The V gene lost 5 bases and the J gene lost 1 base, with 23 bases spanning the gap. CDR3 length: 18 residues. Germline V gene data show CDR1 as SGHAT and CDR2 as FQNNGV.

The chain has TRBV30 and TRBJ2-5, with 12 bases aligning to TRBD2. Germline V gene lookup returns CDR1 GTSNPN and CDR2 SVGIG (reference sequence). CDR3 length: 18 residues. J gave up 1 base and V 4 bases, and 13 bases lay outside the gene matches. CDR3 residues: CAWKGLAGGTIFQETQYF. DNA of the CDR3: TGTGCCTGGAAAGGGCTAGCGGGGGGGACCATATTCCAAGAGACCCAGTACTTC.

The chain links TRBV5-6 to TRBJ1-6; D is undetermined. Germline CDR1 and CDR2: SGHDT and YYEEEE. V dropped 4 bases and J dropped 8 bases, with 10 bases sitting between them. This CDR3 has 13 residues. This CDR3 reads CASSPDKDSPLHF. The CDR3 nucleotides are TGTGCCAGCAGCCCCGACAAGGATTCACCCCTCCACTTT. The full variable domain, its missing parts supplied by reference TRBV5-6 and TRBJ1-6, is DAGVTQSPTHLIKTRGQQVTLRCSPKSGHDTVSWYQQALGQGPQFIFQYYEEEERQRGNFPDRFSGHQFPNYSSELNVNALLLGDSALYLCASSPDKDSPLHFGNGTRLTVT.

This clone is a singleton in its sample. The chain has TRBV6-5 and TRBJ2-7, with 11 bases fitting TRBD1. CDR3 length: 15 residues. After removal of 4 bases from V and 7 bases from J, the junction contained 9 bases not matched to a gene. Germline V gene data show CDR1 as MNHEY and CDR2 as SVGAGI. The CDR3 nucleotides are TGTGCCAGCAGTTCCCGGGACAGGGGGAGGTGGGAGCAGTACTTC. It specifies CASSSRDRGRWEQYF.

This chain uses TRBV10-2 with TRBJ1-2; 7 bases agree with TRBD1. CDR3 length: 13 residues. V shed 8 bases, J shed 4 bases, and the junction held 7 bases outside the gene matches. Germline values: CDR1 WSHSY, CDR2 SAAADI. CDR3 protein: CASGDSILYGYTF. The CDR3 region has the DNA TGCGCCAGCGGGGACAGCATTCTCTATGGCTACACCTTC.

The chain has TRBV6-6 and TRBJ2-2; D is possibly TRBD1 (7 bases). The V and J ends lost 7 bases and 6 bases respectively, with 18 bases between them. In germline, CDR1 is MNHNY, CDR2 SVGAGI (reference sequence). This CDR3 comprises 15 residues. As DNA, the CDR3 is TGTGCCAGCACCGGCAGGGGGGTAGAGCCCGGGGAGCTGTTTTTT. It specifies CASTGRGVEPGELFF.

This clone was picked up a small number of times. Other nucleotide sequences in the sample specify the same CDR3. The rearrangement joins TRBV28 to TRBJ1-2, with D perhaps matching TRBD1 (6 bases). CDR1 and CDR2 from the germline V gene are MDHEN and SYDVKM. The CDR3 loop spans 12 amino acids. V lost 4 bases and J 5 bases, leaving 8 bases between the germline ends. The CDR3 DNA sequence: TGTGCCAGCAGTTCACAGGGATATGGCTACACCTTC. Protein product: CASSSQGYGYTF.

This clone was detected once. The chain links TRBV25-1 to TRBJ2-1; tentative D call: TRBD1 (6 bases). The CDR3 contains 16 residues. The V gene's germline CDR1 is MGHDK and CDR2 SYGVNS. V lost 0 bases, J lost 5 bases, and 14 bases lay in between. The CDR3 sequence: CASSEYRSGVDNEQFF. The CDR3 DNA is TGTGCCAGCAGTGAATATCGATCAGGGGTTGACAATGAGCAGTTCTTC.

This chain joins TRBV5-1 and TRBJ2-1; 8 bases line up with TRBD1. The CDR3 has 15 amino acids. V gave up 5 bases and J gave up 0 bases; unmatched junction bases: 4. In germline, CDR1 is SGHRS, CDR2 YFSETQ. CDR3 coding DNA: TGCGCCAGCAGGGACACAGGGGGCTCCTACAATGAGCAGTTCTTC. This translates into CASRDTGGSYNEQFF.

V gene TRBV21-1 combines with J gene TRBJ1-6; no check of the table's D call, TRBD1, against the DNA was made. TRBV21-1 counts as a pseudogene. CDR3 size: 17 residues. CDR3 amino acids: CASSKEDRGEPNSPLHF. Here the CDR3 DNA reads TGTGCCAGCAGCAAGGAAGACAGGGGGGAACCGAATTCACCCCTCCACTTT.

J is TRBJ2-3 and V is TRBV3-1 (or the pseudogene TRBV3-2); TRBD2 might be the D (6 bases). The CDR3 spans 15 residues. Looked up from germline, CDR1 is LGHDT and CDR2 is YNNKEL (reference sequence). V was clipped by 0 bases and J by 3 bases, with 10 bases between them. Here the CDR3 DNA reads TGTGCCAGCAGCCAAGATCCGGGGGAAACAGATACGCAGTATTTT. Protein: CASSQDPGETDTQYF.

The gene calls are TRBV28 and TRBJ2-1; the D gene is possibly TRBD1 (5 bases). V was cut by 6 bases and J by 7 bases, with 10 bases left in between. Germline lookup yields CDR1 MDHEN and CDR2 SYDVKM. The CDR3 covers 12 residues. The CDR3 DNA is TGTGCCAGCAGCGAGCCAGGGAATGAGCAGTTCTTC. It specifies CASSEPGNEQFF.

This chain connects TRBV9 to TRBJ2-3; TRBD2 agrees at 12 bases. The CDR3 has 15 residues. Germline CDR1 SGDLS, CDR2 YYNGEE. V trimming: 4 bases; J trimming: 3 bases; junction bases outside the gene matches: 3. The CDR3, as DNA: TGTGCCAGCAGCCAAGGACTAGCGGGAACAGATACGCAGTATTTT. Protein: CASSQGLAGTDTQYF.